Shown below are 7 T cell receptor beta chains from a single sample sequenced in a study of blood T cell repertoires in COVID-19. Assay used: immunoSEQ multiplex PCR; TCRdb lists only in-frame clones, some missing. The sample holds roughly 150,000 clones; approximately 88% are singletons and the top ten take 9.1%. What was sequenced was peripheral blood. The receptor set was obtained from a woman older than 75 with active or convalescent COVID-19.

In this sample, this clone turned up once. The chain employs TRBV29-1 and TRBJ2-5; TRBD2 matches 11 bases. The CDR3 loop spans 15 amino acids. J gave up 1 base and V 5 bases, and 6 bases lay outside the gene matches. Germline-derived CDR1 and CDR2 are SQVTM and ANQGSEA. CDR3 DNA sequence: TGCAGCGTTTCCCCCGGGACTAGCGGCCAAGAGACCCAGTACTTC. Translation gives CSVSPGTSGQETQYF.

The rearrangement links TRBV18 to TRBJ1-1; 7 bases are shared with TRBD1. J gave up 4 bases and V 4 bases, and 6 bases lay outside the gene matches. CDR1 is KGHSH, CDR2 LQKENI, per germline. The CDR3 contains 14 residues. The CDR3 reads CASSRTGAATEAFF. The CDR3 DNA follows: TGTGCCAGCTCACGAACAGGGGCGGCCACTGAAGCTTTCTTT.

The V gene is TRBV18, the J gene TRBJ1-1, with D possibly being TRBD1 (5 bases). V was shortened by 3 bases and J by 1 base, with 6 bases between the two germline ends. The CDR3 is made up of 13 amino acids. Per the germline V gene, CDR1 is KGHSH and CDR2 is LQKENI. CDR3 amino acids: CASSPQGNTEAFF. The DNA of the CDR3 is TGTGCCAGCTCACCCCAGGGGAACACTGAAGCTTTCTTT. Together with reference TRBV18 and TRBJ1-1, the CDR3 gives the full variable domain: NAGVMQNPRHLVRRRGQEARLRCSPMKGHSHVYWYRQLPEEGLKFMVYLQKENIIDESGMPKERFSAEFPKEGPSILRIQQVVRGDSAAYFCASSPQGNTEAFFGQGTRLTVV.

This chain connects TRBV5-1 to TRBJ2-3; 12 nucleotides agree with TRBD2. The CDR3 is 15 amino acids. J lost 4 bases, V lost 7 bases, and 7 bases had no gene match. In germline, CDR1 is SGHRS, CDR2 YFSETQ. CDR3 in DNA: TGCGCCAGCCAACTAGCGGGGGGTGTACCAGATACGCAGTATTTT. This gives the protein CASQLAGGVPDTQYF.

The chain links TRBV27 to TRBJ1-2; 8 nucleotides align to TRBD1. J lost 7 bases, V lost 6 bases, and 7 bases had no gene match. The length of the CDR3 is 13 residues. Germline CDR1 MNHEY, CDR2 SMNVEV (reference sequence). The CDR3 sequence: CASRPDREGGYTF. CDR3 nucleotides: TGTGCCAGCAGGCCGGACAGGGAAGGTGGCTACACCTTC.

V usage is TRBV6-5 and J usage is TRBJ2-7; a possible D gene is TRBD2 (6 bases). Germline lookup yields CDR1 MNHEY and CDR2 SVGAGI. The CDR3 is 14 residues long. The V gene lost 3 bases and the J gene lost 5 bases, with 14 bases spanning the gap. Here the CDR3 DNA reads TGTGCCAGCAGTTATGAGACCGCGGGACACGAGCAGTACTTC. This translates into CASSYETAGHEQYF.

The rearrangement links TRBV5-6 to TRBJ1-2; no firm D call. The V and J ends lost 2 bases and 5 bases respectively, with 10 bases between them. CDR3 size: 13 residues. Germline CDR1 is SGHDT and CDR2 is YYEEEE. The CDR3 is CASSLQQSYGYTF. The CDR3, as DNA: TGTGCCAGCAGCTTACAGCAGTCATATGGCTACACCTTC.